These T cell receptor beta chains were read from a single sample in a study of regulatory T cells in long-lasting Graves disease. Via MiXCR, TCRdb re-called the multiplex PCR reads, giving one row per CDR3 protein. The top ten clones hold approximately 9.6% of a sample with more than 450,000 distinct CDR3 sequences, approximately 12% of them seen once. These data were also reused for a study on T cells in Graves' hyperthyroidism and ophthalmopathy.

The sequencing here drew on peripheral blood mononuclear cells (PBMCs), taken at new diagnosis, from a patient treated with antithyroid drugs. These receptors were obtained from a woman in her twenties or thirties with Graves disease. The CDR3 runs from the conserved cysteine through the conserved F or W. A D gene is named only where the DNA matches it firmly. A row's size may be missing; if present it is once, few, many or a size class.

clone size	V gene	D gene	J gene	CDR3 protein	CDR3 DNA
many	TRBV28	TRBD2	TRBJ2-3	CASSLISGRVADTQYF	TGTGCCAGCAGTTTAATAAGCGGGAGGGTAGCAGATACGCAGTATTTT
many	TRBV2	.	TRBJ2-2	CASSEFTGELFF	TGTGCCAGCTCTGAGTTCACCGGGGAGCTGTTTTTT
.	TRBV19	TRBD1	TRBJ1-6	CASSMTGEYSPLHF	TGTGCCAGTAGTATGACAGGGGAGTATTCACCCCTCCACTTT
many	TRBV6-2/TRBV6-3	.	TRBJ2-7	CASSYLGQRDEQYF	TGTGCCAGCAGTTACCTGGGACAAAGGGACGAGCAGTACTTC
many	TRBV12-3/TRBV12-4	.	TRBJ1-2	CASSLGQIYGYTF	TGTGCCAGCAGTTTAGGGCAGATCTATGGCTACACCTTC
few	TRBV20-1	.	TRBJ1-6	CSARIGGSSYNSPLHF	TGCAGTGCTAGAATCGGGGGAAGCTCCTATAATTCACCCCTCCACTTT
few	TRBV20-1	.	TRBJ2-7	CSASSYTGEYDEQYF	TGCAGTGCTTCCTCCTATACGGGAGAATATGACGAGCAGTACTTC
many	TRBV5-6	TRBD2	TRBJ2-7	CASSLGLADSYEQYF	TGTGCCAGCAGCTTGGGACTAGCGGACTCCTACGAGCAGTACTTC
many	TRBV30	.	TRBJ1-1	CAWSRGQKVAEAFF	TGTGCCTGGAGTAGAGGACAGAAGGTGGCTGAAGCTTTCTTT
many	TRBV9	.	TRBJ2-1	CASSGRTGSSYNEQFF	TGTGCCAGCAGCGGACGAACGGGGAGCTCCTACAATGAGCAGTTCTTC
few	TRBV6-5	.	TRBJ2-2	CASSSLGLRNTGELFF	TGTGCCAGCAGTTCTTTGGGTCTCAGAAACACCGGGGAGCTGTTTTTT